What follows is one T cell receptor (beta chain) and its context. Its antigen is still unknown. The source of the sample is a study of beta chain features in type 1 diabetes. Sequenced material consisted of expressed TCRB transcripts (all of the isolated RNA was reverse transcribed). Naive, central memory and regulatory T cell samples yielded around 3.9 million reads on average. Sequenced by immunoSEQ multiplex PCR; TCRdb stores in-frame clones only, minus some. This table holds under 300,000 clones, approximately 16% found once. Overall study findings and caveats: All four CD4+ subsets from Type 1 diabetes patients carried moderately but significantly shorter TCRB CDR3s. The study found that naive, central memory and Treg TCRB repertoires appeared more similar in patients than in healthy donors.

CDR1 is SGHTA, CDR2 FQGNSA, per germline. V was pared by 3 bases and J by 3 bases, with 12 bases between. This CDR3 spans 14 amino acids. The chain carries TRBV7-2 and TRBJ2-7; the D gene is possibly TRBD1 (6 bases). This sequence originates from a young man with type 1 diabetes. The sample taken for sequencing was naive CD4+ T cells from blood. This CDR3 is CASSFRGNNYEQYF. The DNA of the CDR3 is TGTGCCAGCAGCTTCAGGGGAAATAACTACGAGCAGTACTTC. The full variable domain, rest sourced from reference TRBV7-2 and TRBJ2-7, is GAGVSQSPSNKVTEKGKDVELRCDPISGHTALYWYRQSLGQGLEFLIYFQGNSAPDKSGLPSDRFSAERTGGSVSTLTIQRTQQEDSAVYLCASSFRGNNYEQYFGPGTRLTVT.